The entry below describes one T cell receptor beta chain. Its antigen is undetermined. The sample belongs to a study of CD8+ T cells in alopecia areata. Across the study: Dosing spanned 6 to 18 months on tofacitinib, then 6 months off drug.

Extracted from the samples, RNA was reverse transcribed into cDNA to serve as the sequencing template. This table comes from immunoSEQ multiplex PCR, and its TCRdb copy is limited to in-frame clones, with some not included. The sample lists some 130,000 clones, over 50% occurring once. The CDR3 has 13 amino acids. Germline V gene sequence: CDR1 SGHTA, CDR2 FQGNSA. Trimming cost V 5 bases and J 4 bases, with 10 bases left between them. Study results and limitations: Patients showed less clear TCR sequence sharing than mice, possibly partly because of HLA diversity.

Here the sequenced sample was CD4+ T cells sorted from blood, taken at week 0. The chain recombines TRBV7-2 with TRBJ2-3, with a weak D call TRBD2 (5 bases). The clonotype originates from a human donor with alopecia areata. The CDR3 DNA sequence: TGTGCCAGCAGCGCCGACTATTCAGATACGCAGTATTTT. Translating gives CASSADYSDTQYF.